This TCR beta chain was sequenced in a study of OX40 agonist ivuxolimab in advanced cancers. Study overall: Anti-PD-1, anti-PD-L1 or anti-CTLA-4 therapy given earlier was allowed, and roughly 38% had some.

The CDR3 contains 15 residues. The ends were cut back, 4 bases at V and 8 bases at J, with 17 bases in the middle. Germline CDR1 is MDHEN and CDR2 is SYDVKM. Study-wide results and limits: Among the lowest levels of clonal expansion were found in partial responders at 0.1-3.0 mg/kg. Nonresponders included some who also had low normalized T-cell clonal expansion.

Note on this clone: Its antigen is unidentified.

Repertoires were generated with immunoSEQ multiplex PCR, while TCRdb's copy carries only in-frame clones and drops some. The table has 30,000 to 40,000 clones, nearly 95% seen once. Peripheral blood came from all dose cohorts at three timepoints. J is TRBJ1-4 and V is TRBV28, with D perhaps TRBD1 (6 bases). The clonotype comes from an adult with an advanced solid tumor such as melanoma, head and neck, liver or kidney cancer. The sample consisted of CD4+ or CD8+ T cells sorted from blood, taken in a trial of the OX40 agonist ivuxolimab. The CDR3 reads CASSSLRDNQEKLFF. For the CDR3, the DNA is TGTGCCAGCAGTTCACTCCGGGACAACCAAGAAAAACTGTTTTTT.